The T cell receptor beta chain under discussion was sequenced for a study of beta chain features in type 1 diabetes. General study results and limits: Researchers cautioned that cDNA sequencing could over-represent cells with high TCR expression. The question left open here concerned HLA type influencing TCRB rearrangement.

TCRB transcripts that were expressed got sequenced, as all of the isolated RNA had been reverse transcribed. Produced via immunoSEQ multiplex PCR; TCRdb's table is partial and in-frame only. The sample lists around 140,000 clones; roughly 10% were seen once. This clone was detected many times. No antigen is known for it. The V end lost 5 bases, the J end lost 0 bases, and 10 bases lay between the germline ends. Germline assignment: CDR1 SQVTM and CDR2 ANQGSEA. The CDR3 runs 13 residues. Specimen: central memory CD4+ T cells from blood. This sequence was found in a woman aged 40-49 years in good health. V is TRBV29-1 and J is TRBJ1-1; weak D call: TRBD1 (5 bases). The CDR3 here is CSVLTDMNTEAFF. CDR3 nucleotide sequence: TGCAGCGTTCTGACAGATATGAACACTGAAGCTTTCTTT.